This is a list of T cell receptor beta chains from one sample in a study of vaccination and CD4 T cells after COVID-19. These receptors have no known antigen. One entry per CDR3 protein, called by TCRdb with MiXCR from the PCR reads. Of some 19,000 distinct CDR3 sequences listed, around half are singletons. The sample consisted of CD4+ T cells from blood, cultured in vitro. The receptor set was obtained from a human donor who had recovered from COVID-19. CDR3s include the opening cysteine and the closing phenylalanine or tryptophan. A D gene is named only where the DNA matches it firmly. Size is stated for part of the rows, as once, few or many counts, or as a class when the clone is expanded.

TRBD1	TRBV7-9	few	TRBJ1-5	CASSSDRANQPQHF	TGTGCCAGCAGCTCCGACAGGGCCAATCAGCCCCAGCATTTT
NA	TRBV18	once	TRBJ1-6	CASSPNPGHDSPLHF	TGTGCCAGCTCACCTAATCCGGGCCACGATTCACCCCTCCACTTT
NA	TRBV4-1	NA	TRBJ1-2	CASSQEDTGGYGYTF	TGCGCCAGCAGCCAAGAAGACACCGGGGGATATGGCTACACCTTC
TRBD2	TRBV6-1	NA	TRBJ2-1	CASTEWGGRAYLF	TGTGCCAGCACTGAATGGGGCGGGAGGGCCTACCTCTTC
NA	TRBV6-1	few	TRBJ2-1	CATRWFGQSYNEQFF	TGTGCCACCAGGTGGTTTGGACAGTCATACAATGAGCAGTTCTTC
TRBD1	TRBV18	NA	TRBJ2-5	CASSSGQGGRETQYF	TGTGCCAGCTCATCGGGACAGGGAGGTCGAGAGACCCAGTACTTC
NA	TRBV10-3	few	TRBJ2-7	CAIREYSTETYEQYF	TGTGCCATCAGGGAGTATAGTACGGAGACCTACGAGCAGTACTTC
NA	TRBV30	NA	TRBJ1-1	CAWRVWVMNTEAFF	TGTGCCTGGAGGGTTTGGGTCATGAACACTGAAGCTTTCTTT
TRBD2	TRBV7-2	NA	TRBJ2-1	CASSLGNSGRIGYNEQFF	TGTGCCAGCAGCTTAGGAAATAGCGGGAGAATCGGTTACAATGAGCAGTTCTTC
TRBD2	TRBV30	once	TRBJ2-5	CAWSLRGVETQYF	TGTGCCTGGAGCCTACGGGGGGTTGAGACCCAGTACTTC
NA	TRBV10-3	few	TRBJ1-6	CAISEEGVSSNSPLHF	TGTGCCATCAGTGAGGAGGGGGTCTCCAGTAATTCACCCCTCCACTTT
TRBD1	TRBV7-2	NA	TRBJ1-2	CASSFGTGEYGYTF	TGTGCCAGCAGCTTTGGGACAGGGGAATATGGCTACACCTTC
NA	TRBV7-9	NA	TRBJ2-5	CASSPDAPSDLPETQYF	TGTGCCAGCAGCCCCGACGCCCCTAGCGACTTACCAGAGACCCAGTACTTC
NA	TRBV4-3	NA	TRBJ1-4	CASSLVGGEKLFF	TGCGCCAGCAGCCTTGTGGGGGGAGAGAAACTGTTTTTT
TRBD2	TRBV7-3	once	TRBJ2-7	CASSSQRGPSYEQYF	TGTGCCAGCAGCTCTCAGCGGGGGCCCTCCTACGAGCAGTACTTC
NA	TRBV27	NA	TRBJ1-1	CASSLRLGNTEAFF	TGTGCCAGCAGTTTACGGTTGGGGAACACTGAAGCTTTCTTT
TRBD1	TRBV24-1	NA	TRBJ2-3	CATSEGQGWVDTQYF	TGTGCCACCAGTGAGGGACAGGGCTGGGTGGATACGCAGTATTTT
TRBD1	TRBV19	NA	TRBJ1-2	CASTRRTGGNYGYTF	TGTGCCAGTACCCGACGAACAGGGGGCAACTATGGCTACACCTTC
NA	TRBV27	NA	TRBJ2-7	CATRTARSSYEQYF	TGTGCCACCCGGACAGCCAGGAGCTCCTACGAGCAGTACTTC
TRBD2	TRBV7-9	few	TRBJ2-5	CASPLGTNPFLETQYF	TGTGCCAGCCCACTCGGGACTAATCCCTTTTTGGAGACCCAGTACTTC
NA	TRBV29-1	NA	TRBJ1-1	CSVEGRDTEAFF	TGCAGCGTTGAGGGCCGGGACACTGAAGCTTTCTTT
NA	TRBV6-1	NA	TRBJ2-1	CASSPRGLAGSEQFF	TGTGCCAGCAGTCCGAGGGGTCTCGCAGGGAGTGAGCAGTTCTTC
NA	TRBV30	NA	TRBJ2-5	CAWSGQGLETQYF	TGTGCCTGGAGTGGGCAGGGATTGGAGACCCAGTACTTC
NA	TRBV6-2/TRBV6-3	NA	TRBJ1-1	CASSRPDARGGVRNTEAFF	TGTGCCAGCAGCCGACCCGACGCCAGGGGTGGAGTACGGAACACTGAAGCTTTCTTT
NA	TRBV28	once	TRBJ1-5	CASTPGRSGQPQHF	TGTGCCAGCACCCCCGGTAGAAGCGGTCAGCCCCAGCATTTT
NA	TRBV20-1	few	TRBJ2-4	CSARGDSNQYF	TGCAGTGCTAGAGGGGATAGTAATCAGTACTTC
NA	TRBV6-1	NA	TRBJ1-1	CASSEAQGVWAEAFF	TGTGCCAGCAGTGAAGCGCAAGGGGTGTGGGCTGAAGCTTTCTTT
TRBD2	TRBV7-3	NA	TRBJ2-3	CASSPSLAGGFRDTQYF	TGTGCCAGCAGCCCCTCACTAGCGGGAGGATTCAGAGATACGCAGTATTTT
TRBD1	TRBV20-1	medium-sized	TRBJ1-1	CSARGPNRGRFGTEAFF	TGCAGTGCTAGAGGCCCTAACAGGGGGAGATTTGGGACTGAAGCTTTCTTT
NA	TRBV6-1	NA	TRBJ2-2	CASSTTTGELFF	TGTGCCAGCAGTACGACGACCGGGGAGCTGTTTTTT
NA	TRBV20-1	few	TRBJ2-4	CSASRNLAKNIQYF	TGCAGTGCTAGTCGAAACCTAGCCAAAAACATTCAGTACTTC
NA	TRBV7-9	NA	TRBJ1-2	CASSFQGNYGYTF	TGTGCCAGCAGCTTCCAGGGAAACTATGGCTACACCTTC
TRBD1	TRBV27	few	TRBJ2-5	CASQSLTGRQTQYF	TGTGCCTCCCAAAGTCTGACAGGGCGCCAGACCCAGTACTTC
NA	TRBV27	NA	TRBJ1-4	CASSLLGYTEKLFF	TGTGCCAGCAGTTTGTTGGGCTATACTGAAAAACTGTTTTTT
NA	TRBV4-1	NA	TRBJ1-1	CASSQDSQWGGPETEAFF	TGCGCCAGCAGCCAAGACAGTCAATGGGGGGGCCCGGAGACTGAAGCTTTCTTT